This T cell receptor (beta chain) was found in a study of T-cell memory formation after mild COVID-19. Each CDR3 protein is one row after TCRdb ran MiXCR on the 5' RACE reads. There are 250,000 to 300,000 distinct CDR3 sequences in the sample; roughly 15% occur only once, and around 23% lies in the top ten. This CDR3 has 12 residues. Germline values: CDR1 SGHAT, CDR2 FQNNGV. Trimming pared 3 bases from V and 4 bases from J, leaving 6 bases between. The sample was PBMCs or a T cell subset sorted from them (not recorded which). V usage is TRBV11-2 and J usage is TRBJ1-1; no clear D gene. The sequence derives from a man younger than 35 who had mild COVID-19 (a few samples of this study predate the infection). Cell type and time point are not known. CDR3 amino acids: CASSFGSTEAFF. CDR3 DNA sequence: TGTGCCAGCAGCTTCGGTAGCACTGAAGCTTTCTTT.